These 29 T cell receptor beta chains were all obtained from the same sample, sequenced in a study of cytotoxic CD8 clonotypes in ibrutinib-treated CLL. Assay: immunoSEQ multiplex PCR; the TCRdb copy retains only in-frame clones and omits some. The data hold 97,000 or so clones, with roughly 80% observed a single time. This material consisted of PBMCs, taken after 12 months of ibrutinib treatment. The receptors were gathered from a human donor with chronic lymphocytic leukemia.

The chain combines TRBV18 with TRBJ2-7, with D possibly being TRBD1 (6 bases). The germline V gene has CDR1 KGHSH and CDR2 LQKENI. The germline V and J ends were trimmed by 4 bases and 3 bases, with 10 bases remaining between them. This CDR3 contains 13 residues. CDR3 sequence reads: CASSRDKYYEQYF. DNA for the CDR3: TGTGCCAGCTCACGGGACAAGTACTACGAGCAGTACTTC.

The chain couples TRBV7-3 to TRBJ2-1, with D possibly matching TRBD1 (5 bases). V dropped 1 base and J dropped 4 bases, with 14 bases sitting between them. The CDR3 sequence is 16 residues long. Germline V lookup: CDR1 SGHTA, CDR2 FQGTGA. The CDR3 DNA is TGTGCCAGCAGCTTAAATGCAGGGTCATTGTACAATGAGCAGTTCTTC. Encoded protein: CASSLNAGSLYNEQFF.

The chain couples TRBV28 to TRBJ1-4, with 9 bases identical to TRBD1. The CDR3 has 15 residues. The junction had 9 bases not matched to a gene; V was cut back by 5 bases and J by 8 bases. The V gene's germline CDR1 is MDHEN and CDR2 SYDVKM. In DNA, the CDR3 is TGTGCCAGCAGTCCGCCGACAGGGGGATACGAAAAACTGTTTTTT. It encodes CASSPPTGGYEKLFF.

The chain couples TRBV29-1 to TRBJ2-7; tentative D call: TRBD1 (5 bases). CDR1 is SQVTM, CDR2 ANQGSEA, per germline. CDR3 length: 12 residues. V shed 7 bases and J shed 2 bases, with 12 bases lying between them. Written as DNA, the CDR3 is TGCAGCGGCATAGAGGACACCTACGAGCAGTACTTC. Its protein is CSGIEDTYEQYF.

The chain carries TRBV18 and TRBJ1-5, with a weak D call TRBD1 (6 bases). Germline CDR1 and CDR2: KGHSH and LQKENI. CDR3 length: 14 residues. V was shortened by 2 bases and J by 3 bases, with 8 bases between the two germline ends. CDR3 nucleotide sequence: TGTGCCAGCTCACCAGGACAGAACAATCAGCCCCAGCATTTT. Its protein product is CASSPGQNNQPQHF.

The chain combines TRBV27 with TRBJ1-4; 9 bases map to TRBD1. CDR1 is MNHEY, CDR2 SMNVEV, per germline (reference sequence). Trimming took 8 bases from V and 1 from J; bases not matched to a gene: 14. CDR3 size: 18 residues. The chain's CDR3 is CASRLTGGAVGTNEKLFF. CDR3 DNA sequence: TGTGCCAGCCGGCTCACAGGGGGCGCCGTAGGAACTAATGAAAAACTGTTTTTT. The variable domain in full, completed from reference TRBV27 and TRBJ1-4, reads EAQVTQNPRYLITVTGKKLTVTCSQNMNHEYMSWYRQDPGLGLRQIYYSMNVEVTDKGDVPEGYKVSRKEKRNFPLILESPSPNQTSLYFCASRLTGGAVGTNEKLFFGSGTQLSVL.

V and J are TRBV9 and TRBJ2-1, with 9 positions matching TRBD2. The CDR3 runs to 15 residues. Germline lookup yields CDR1 SGDLS and CDR2 YYNGEE. V dropped 0 bases and J dropped 5; count of bases not matched to a gene: 3. The CDR3 loop reads CASSVEAGGNNEQFF. The CDR3 DNA sequence: TGTGCCAGCAGCGTAGAAGCGGGGGGTAACAATGAGCAGTTCTTC.

V is TRBV4-2 and J is TRBJ2-2; D assignment may be TRBD1 or TRBD2 (7 bases each). Germline V gene sequence: CDR1 LGHNA, CDR2 YNFKEQ. The CDR3 is 17 residues long. V lost 4 bases and J lost 4, with 19 bases in between. The DNA of the CDR3 is TGTGCCAGCAGCCCTCGGGGGAGGGGGCAAAGCACCGGGGAGCTGTTTTTT. Translating it yields CASSPRGRGQSTGELFF.

The chain carries TRBV6-1 and TRBJ2-3; no clear D. Germline V gene data show CDR1 as MNHNS and CDR2 as SASEGT. The V and J ends lost 3 bases and 6 bases respectively, with 19 bases between them. The CDR3 is 16 amino acids. The CDR3 reads CASSDRWQTSVDTQYF. The CDR3 DNA is TGTGCCAGCAGTGACCGGTGGCAGACTTCCGTGGATACGCAGTATTTT.

In this sample, this clone turned up once. The V call is TRBV25-1, the J call TRBJ2-3, with 8 bases fitting TRBD2. The CDR3 loop spans 15 amino acids. The germline gives CDR1 MGHDK, CDR2 SYGVNS. The ends lost 1 base at V and 2 bases at J; junction bases unmatched: 2. The CDR3 here is CASSEWRGDTDTQYF. The CDR3 nucleotides read TGTGCCAGCAGTGAATGGCGGGGGGACACAGATACGCAGTATTTT. The full variable domain, its missing parts supplied by reference TRBV25-1 and TRBJ2-3, is EADIYQTPRYLVIGTGKKITLECSQTMGHDKMYWYQQDPGMELHLIHYSYGVNSTEKGDLSSESTVSRIRTEHFPLTLESARPSHTSQYLCASSEWRGDTDTQYFGPGTRLTVL.

The chain is built from TRBV10-1 and TRBJ2-1; 7 bases line up with TRBD1. CDR3 length: 16 amino acids. Looked up from germline, CDR1 is WNHNN and CDR2 is SYGVQD (reference sequence). V lost 0 bases and J lost 4; bases outside the gene matches: 6. The CDR3 DNA reads TGCGCCAGCAGTGAGTCGATTCAGGGGGAATACAATGAGCAGTTCTTC. This encodes CASSESIQGEYNEQFF.

The rearrangement uses TRBV6-6 and TRBJ2-3; 8 bases map to TRBD1. J was trimmed by 5 bases and V by 8 bases; bases with no gene match: 6. Germline CDR1 reads MNHNY; CDR2 reads SVGAGI (reference sequence). There are 13 residues in the CDR3. The CDR3 DNA reads TGTGCCAGCCGACAGGGGTCGAAAGATACGCAGTATTTT. It specifies CASRQGSKDTQYF.

The chain links TRBV28 to TRBJ2-5, with D uncertain. The germline V gene has CDR1 MDHEN and CDR2 SYDVKM. The V end lost 1 base, the J end lost 3 bases, and 3 bases lay between the germline ends. This CDR3 has 12 residues. This chain's CDR3 is CASSLLEETQYF. The CDR3, as DNA: TGTGCCAGCAGTTTATTGGAAGAGACCCAGTACTTC.

This clone was found once. This sequence joins TRBV7-3 and TRBJ2-3; 11 nucleotides match TRBD2. The germline gives CDR1 SGHTA, CDR2 FQGTGA. With V trimmed by 3 bases and J by 1 base, 6 bases remained unmatched. The length of the CDR3 is 17 residues. CDR3 sequence reads: CASSFGRGLAGTDTQYF. In DNA, the CDR3 is TGTGCCAGCAGCTTTGGGAGGGGACTAGCGGGCACAGATACGCAGTATTTT.

The chain recombines TRBV27 with TRBJ2-6; unclear D gene. This CDR3 contains 15 residues. Germline V gene data show CDR1 as MNHEY and CDR2 as SMNVEV (reference sequence). V was pared by 3 bases and J by 0 bases, with 6 bases between. CDR3 nucleotide sequence: TGTGCCAGCAGTTTCTCGAGCTCTGGGGCCAACGTCCTGACTTTC. Encoded protein: CASSFSSSGANVLTF.

The chain uses TRBV5-1 and TRBJ2-7; 9 nucleotides align to TRBD1. The V and J ends lost 5 bases and 2 bases, in that order; junction bases with no gene match: 5. The germline V gene has CDR1 SGHRS and CDR2 YFSETQ. This CDR3 has 14 amino acids. The CDR3 bases are TGCGCCAGCAGTAGGACAGGGGAGACCTACGAGCAGTACTTC. This encodes CASSRTGETYEQYF.

This clone was detected only once. V usage is TRBV5-4 and J usage is TRBJ2-3, with 9 bases aligning to TRBD2. The length of the CDR3 is 18 residues. CDR1 SGHNT and CDR2 YYREEE come from the germline V gene (reference sequence). Trimming cost V 4 bases and J 0 bases; bases outside gene matches: 12. CDR3 DNA sequence: TGTGCCAGCAGCCCTTCGGCGGGGGGGCGGCGAAGCACAGATACGCAGTATTTT. Protein product: CASSPSAGGRRSTDTQYF.

The CDR3 DNA sequence: TGCGCCAGCAGTCCGGGACAGGCGACCTACGAGCAGTACTTC. It codes for CASSPGQATYEQYF. The genes are TRBV4-1 and TRBJ2-7, with 8 nucleotides matching TRBD1. There are 14 residues in the CDR3. Germline V CDR1 and CDR2: MGHRA, YSYEKL. Trimming at V came to 6 bases and at J to 2 bases, leaving 6 bases not matched to a gene.

The chain links TRBV7-8 to TRBJ1-2, with D possibly being TRBD1 (6 bases). The CDR3 contains 13 residues. Germline-derived CDR1 and CDR2 are SGHVS and FQNEAQ. V shed 4 bases and J shed 8 bases, with 14 bases lying between them. CDR3: CASSSTGFGGYTF. The CDR3 DNA reads as TGTGCCAGCAGCTCCACAGGGTTCGGAGGCTACACCTTC.

The chain joins TRBV5-1 to TRBJ2-3; TRBD2 aligns across 10 bases. The CDR3 is made up of 14 amino acids. The germline V gene has CDR1 SGHRS and CDR2 YFSETQ. Losses at the gene ends were 4 bases for V and 4 bases for J; bases not matched to a gene: 3. The CDR3 bases are TGCGCCAGCAGCAGCGGGACTAGCGCAGATACGCAGTATTTT. It translates to CASSSGTSADTQYF.

The CDR3 nucleotides are TGTGCCAGCTCACTCCCGGGCGGGAGCTCCTACAATGAGCAGTTCTTC. This sequence encodes CASSLPGGSSYNEQFF. The chain is built from TRBV18 and TRBJ2-1; 7 bases fit TRBD2. V lost 4 bases, J lost 0 bases, and 6 bases stayed unmatched. This CDR3 has 16 amino acids. Per germline, CDR1 KGHSH and CDR2 LQKENI.

The rearrangement joins TRBV27 to TRBJ1-5; 8 bases match TRBD1. The V segment lost 5 bases and the J segment 2 bases; nucleotides outside the gene matches: 5. The CDR3 runs 15 residues. Germline V CDR1 and CDR2: MNHEY, SMNVEV (reference sequence). CDR3: CASSVQGVGNQPQHF. Written as DNA, the CDR3 is TGTGCCAGCAGTGTACAGGGGGTTGGCAATCAGCCCCAGCATTTT.

The J gene is TRBJ1-3, the V gene TRBV10-1; D is unclear. The CDR3 covers 13 residues. The germline V gene encodes CDR1 WNHNN and CDR2 SYGVQD (reference sequence). The CDR3 here is CATSPDSGNTIYF. The DNA of the CDR3 is TGCGCGACGTCTCCGGACTCTGGAAACACCATATATTTT.

The gene calls are TRBV6-1 and TRBJ2-1; 7 bases fit TRBD1. With V trimmed by 6 bases and J by 4 bases, 9 bases remained unmatched. This CDR3 is 15 amino acids long. From germline, CDR1 is MNHNS and CDR2 SASEGT. Here the CDR3 DNA reads TGTGCCAGCAGCCTCGACAGGGCGACGTACAATGAGCAGTTCTTC. Translation gives CASSLDRATYNEQFF.

The chain recombines TRBV25-1 with TRBJ1-1; 9 bases map to TRBD1. Germline V gene data show CDR1 as MGHDK and CDR2 as SYGVNS. The CDR3 covers 14 residues. The junction had 6 bases not matched to a gene; V was cut back by 3 bases and J by 7 bases. The CDR3 loop reads CASSEDRGGGEAFF. The CDR3 DNA reads as TGTGCCAGCAGTGAGGACAGGGGAGGGGGTGAAGCTTTCTTT.

The chain recombines TRBV27 with TRBJ2-3, with a weak D call TRBD1 (6 bases). The CDR3 totals 14 residues. The V gene lost 6 bases and the J gene lost 1 base, with 11 bases spanning the gap. Germline loops: CDR1 MNHEY, CDR2 SMNVEV (reference sequence). The CDR3 region is CASRDRPRTDTQYF. The CDR3 region has the DNA TGTGCCAGCAGAGACAGGCCTCGCACAGATACGCAGTATTTT.

The V gene is TRBV6-6, the J gene TRBJ2-7; the match to TRBD1 covers 9 bases. The CDR3 is made up of 12 amino acids. Germline CDR1 reads MNHNY; CDR2 reads SVGAGI (reference sequence). Trimming at V came to 5 bases and at J to 9 bases, leaving 5 bases not matched to a gene. CDR3 sequence: CASSPGDRAQYF. CDR3 sequence (DNA): TGTGCCAGCAGTCCGGGGGACAGGGCGCAGTACTTC.

This chain uses TRBV25-1 with TRBJ2-4; D possibly uses TRBD1 or TRBD2 (5 bases each). The CDR3 runs 17 residues. V was clipped by 4 bases and J by 0 bases, with 16 bases between them. CDR1 is MGHDK and CDR2 is SYGVNS in the germline V gene. The CDR3 region is CASSGGFRLVAKNIQYF. In DNA, the CDR3 is TGTGCCAGCAGTGGGGGGTTTAGATTAGTAGCCAAAAACATTCAGTACTTC.

This rearrangement joins TRBV7-2 to TRBJ1-6; D is perhaps TRBD1 (6 bases). Germline loops: CDR1 SGHTA, CDR2 FQGNSA. The CDR3 has 14 residues. V lost 5 bases and J 8 bases, leaving 13 bases between the germline ends. The CDR3 DNA sequence: TGTGCCAGCAGCCCCGGGACAAAAGATTCACCCCTCCACTTT. Protein sequence: CASSPGTKDSPLHF.